This entry lists 5 T cell receptor beta chains sequenced from one sample in a study of cytomegalovirus exposure and HLA in healthy donors. PCR primers comprised 60 Vbeta and 13 Jbeta primers. Produced via immunoSEQ multiplex PCR; TCRdb's table is partial and in-frame only. The sample has under 150,000 clones; 72% are singletons. The sequenced sample was PBMCs. The origin of the receptors is a man aged 45-60 years in good health and CMV-seropositive.

This clone was detected once. This chain connects TRBV4-1 to TRBJ2-3; TRBD2 matches at 13 bases. The CDR3 covers 17 residues. The germline gives CDR1 MGHRA, CDR2 YSYEKL. V lost 3 bases, J lost 5 bases, and 8 bases stayed unmatched. The CDR3 coding sequence is TGCGCCAGCAGCCATTTGGGACTAGCGGGATCTGGAGATACGCAGTATTTT. Its protein is CASSHLGLAGSGDTQYF.

CDR3: CSVDTSGRRDTQYF. The CDR3 nucleotides are TGCAGCGTTGATACTAGCGGGAGAAGGGATACGCAGTATTTT. V gene TRBV29-1 combines with J gene TRBJ2-3, with 11 bases aligning to TRBD2. The J segment lost 6 bases and the V segment lost 3 bases, leaving 5 bases of the junction unmatched. Per the germline V gene, CDR1 is SQVTM and CDR2 is ANQGSEA. The length of the CDR3 is 14 residues.

The count of this clone is one. The chain couples TRBV29-1 to TRBJ1-1; D ambiguous. V was clipped by 7 bases and J by 4 bases, with 13 bases between them. The CDR3 has 12 residues. CDR1 SQVTM and CDR2 ANQGSEA come from the germline V gene. CDR3 region: CSADGGSTEAFF. The CDR3 DNA sequence: TGCAGCGCCGACGGAGGGAGCACTGAAGCTTTCTTT.

The chain joins TRBV15 to TRBJ1-2; D gene uncertain. With 0 bases removed from V and 7 bases from J, the gap between germline ends came to 6 bases. Germline CDR1 reads LNHNV; CDR2 reads YYDKDF (reference sequence). This CDR3 is built from 12 residues. In nucleotides, the CDR3 is TGTGCCACCAGCAGAGATCTGGCTGGCTACACCTTC. Its protein product is CATSRDLAGYTF.

The rearrangement links TRBV7-9 to TRBJ2-7, with D possibly matching TRBD2 (6 bases). Germline V CDR1 and CDR2: SEHNR, FQNEAQ (reference sequence). This CDR3 is built from 14 residues. Deletions cut 0 bases from V and 0 bases from J, with 6 bases between. CDR3 sequence: CASSLAGGSYEQYF. CDR3 in DNA: TGTGCCAGCAGCTTAGCGGGGGGCTCCTACGAGCAGTACTTC. The full variable domain, with the rest looked up from reference TRBV7-9 and TRBJ2-7, is DTGVSQNPRHKITKRGQNVTFRCDPISEHNRLYWYRQTLGQGPEFLTYFQNEAQLEKSRLLSDRFSAERPKGSFSTLEIQRTEQGDSAMYLCASSLAGGSYEQYFGPGTRLTVT.